Each of the 14 T cell receptor beta chains below was sequenced from the same sample in a study of T cell responses to AZD1222 COVID-19 vaccine. Profiled with immunoSEQ multiplex PCR; TCRdb holds only in-frame clones, not every one. The sample lists around 110,000 clones; about 90% were seen once. Material: peripheral blood, obtained on day 0 of AZD1222 vaccination. These receptors all come from an adult in good health.

The chain carries TRBV10-3 and TRBJ2-5, with D perhaps TRBD2 (5 bases). The CDR3 totals 13 residues. Trimming pared 5 bases from V and 2 bases from J, leaving 9 bases between. From germline, CDR1 is ENHRY and CDR2 SYGVKD. In nucleotides, the CDR3 is TGTGCCATCAGTCCGGGATTACAAGAGACCCAGTACTTC. Amino acid sequence: CAISPGLQETQYF.

The chain links TRBV9 to TRBJ2-5; weak D call: TRBD2 (5 bases). The CDR3 sequence is 15 residues long. V was shortened by 0 bases and J by 4 bases, with 13 bases between the two germline ends. Per the germline V gene, CDR1 is SGDLS and CDR2 is YYNGEE. CDR3 coding DNA: TGTGCCAGCAGCGTAGACTCTGGACGGGGAGAGACCCAGTACTTC. This encodes CASSVDSGRGETQYF.

This clone was recorded only once. This chain connects TRBV21-1 to TRBJ1-4; no DNA check was done on the table's D call, TRBD1. TRBV21-1 is designated a pseudogene. The CDR3 is 17 amino acids. This CDR3 reads CASSKRGTGKGNEKLFF. Here the CDR3 DNA reads TGTGCCAGCAGCAAGAGGGGAACAGGGAAGGGTAATGAAAAACTGTTTTTT.

This clone is labeled medium-sized. The chain employs TRBV13 and TRBJ1-2; D is undetermined. V gave up 5 bases and J gave up 8 bases, with 12 bases separating them. This CDR3 spans 12 amino acids. Germline V gene lookup returns CDR1 PRHDT and CDR2 FYEKMQ (reference sequence). The CDR3 region is CASSTGLDGYTF. As DNA, the CDR3 is TGTGCCAGCAGCACTGGTTTGGACGGCTACACCTTC. The full variable domain, completed using reference TRBV13 and TRBJ1-2, is AAGVIQSPRHLIKEKRETATLKCYPIPRHDTVYWYQQGPGQDPQFLISFYEKMQSDKGSIPDRFSAQQFSDYHSELNMSSLELGDSALYFCASSTGLDGYTFGSGTRLTVV.

This chain links TRBV28 with TRBJ1-1; the match to TRBD1 covers 8 bases. The trim removed 3 bases at V and 10 bases at J, leaving 7 bases unmatched. Per the germline V gene, CDR1 is MDHEN and CDR2 is SYDVKM. The CDR3 consists of 13 residues. The CDR3 sequence is CASSLVQGAIAFF. Here the CDR3 DNA reads TGTGCCAGCAGTTTGGTCCAGGGGGCAATAGCTTTCTTT.

This clone was seen a handful of times. V is TRBV30 and J is TRBJ1-1, with D hard to call. V lost 5 bases and J lost 4, with 14 bases in between. The length of the CDR3 is 13 residues. Germline V lookup: CDR1 GTSNPN, CDR2 SVGIG (reference sequence). The CDR3 region has the DNA TGTGCCTGGTCCTCCTCCGGCGGCACTGAAGCTTTCTTT. This translates into CAWSSSGGTEAFF.

This chain links TRBV9 with TRBJ2-7; a possible D gene is TRBD1 (6 bases). Per the germline V gene, CDR1 is SGDLS and CDR2 is YYNGEE. The CDR3 runs to 15 residues. Trimming removed 3 bases from V and 4 bases from J, with 17 bases in between. The DNA of the CDR3 is TGTGCCAGCAGCGCCGACTACACCAGGGGTTACGAGCAGTACTTC. Amino acids: CASSADYTRGYEQYF.

The rearrangement uses TRBV2 and TRBJ1-3; the D is unclear. Trimming took off 5 bases at V and 2 bases at J, with 13 bases between the two ends. Germline V gene lookup returns CDR1 SNHLY and CDR2 FYNNEI. This CDR3 is 15 amino acids long. The CDR3 region is CASSPQLLPGNTIYF. CDR3 DNA: TGTGCCAGCAGTCCACAATTACTACCTGGAAACACCATATATTTT.

This clone came up once. The chain combines TRBV7-9 with TRBJ2-6; TRBD1 agrees at 12 bases. Looked up from germline, CDR1 is SEHNR and CDR2 is FQNEAQ (reference sequence). The CDR3 contains 19 residues. Trimming removed 6 bases from V and 3 bases from J; junction bases left unmatched: 12. The CDR3 DNA follows: TGTGCCAGCAGGAAAGGACCGGGACAGGGGGCATTTGGGGCCAACGTCCTGACTTTC. Translation gives CASRKGPGQGAFGANVLTF. Full variable domain (rest looked up from reference TRBV7-9 and TRBJ2-6): DTGVSQNPRHKITKRGQNVTFRCDPISEHNRLYWYRQTLGQGPEFLTYFQNEAQLEKSRLLSDRFSAERPKGSFSTLEIQRTEQGDSAMYLCASRKGPGQGAFGANVLTFGAGSRLTVL.

This chain joins TRBV28 and TRBJ2-3; 9 nucleotides match TRBD2. Looked up from germline, CDR1 is MDHEN and CDR2 is SYDVKM. With V trimmed by 6 bases and J by 2 bases, 6 bases remained unmatched. The CDR3 extends over 15 amino acids. CDR3 amino acids: CASRAGGRFTDTQYF. The CDR3, as DNA: TGTGCCAGCAGAGCGGGGGGACGATTCACAGATACGCAGTATTTT.

V usage is TRBV7-8 and J usage is TRBJ2-7; the D gene is possibly TRBD2 (5 bases). Germline lookup yields CDR1 SGHVS and CDR2 FQNEAQ. V was shortened by 5 bases and J by 3 bases, with 20 bases between the two germline ends. This CDR3 is 16 amino acids long. CDR3 bases: TGTGCCAGCAGCCTTAATGGGCTAGGAGGAGACTACGAGCAGTACTTC. It translates to CASSLNGLGGDYEQYF.

The chain has TRBV7-9 and TRBJ2-6; D is unclear. Germline V gives CDR1 SEHNR, CDR2 FQNEAQ (reference sequence). V shed 7 bases and J shed 0 bases, with 10 bases lying between them. CDR3 length: 15 residues. CDR3 region: CASTLMLSGANVLTF. The CDR3 DNA is TGTGCCAGCACCCTGATGCTCTCTGGGGCCAACGTCCTGACTTTC.

This clone was counted once. CDR3 coding DNA: TGTGCCAGCAGGCCAGTCAGGGGATCCCAAGAGACCCAGTACTTC. Protein product: CASRPVRGSQETQYF. This chain connects TRBV11-2 to TRBJ2-5; weak D call: TRBD1 (6 bases). The CDR3 contains 15 residues. Germline CDR1 reads SGHAT; CDR2 reads FQNNGV. Deletions cut 6 bases from V and 1 base from J, with 15 bases between. Full variable domain (rest looked up from reference TRBV11-2 and TRBJ2-5): EAGVAQSPRYKIIEKRQSVAFWCNPISGHATLYWYQQILGQGPKLLIQFQNNGVVDDSQLPKDRFSAERLKGVDSTLKIQPAKLEDSAVYLCASRPVRGSQETQYFGPGTRLLVL.

V is TRBV28 and J is TRBJ1-3; D not certain. The CDR3 is 15 residues long. Trimming pared 4 bases from V and 0 bases from J, leaving 10 bases between. Per germline, CDR1 MDHEN and CDR2 SYDVKM. In nucleotides, the CDR3 is TGTGCCAGCAGTTCTGGGGTAGCCTCTGGAAACACCATATATTTT. Its translation is CASSSGVASGNTIYF.